Presented here are 7 T cell receptor beta chains from one specimen sequenced in a study of blood T cell repertoires in COVID-19. Data came from immunoSEQ multiplex PCR; TCRdb stores just in-frame clones and leaves some out. The table has about 230,000 clones, 89% seen once; the top ten hold approximately 4.3%. The specimen was PBMCs or T cells enriched from blood (not recorded which). The source is a young woman with acute COVID-19.

The rearrangement uses TRBV3-1 (or the pseudogene TRBV3-2) and TRBJ2-5, with D tentatively TRBD1 (5 bases). V shed 5 bases and J shed 4 bases, with 17 bases lying between them. This CDR3 region has 15 residues. Germline V gene sequence: CDR1 LGHDT, CDR2 YNNKEL (reference sequence). CDR3 in DNA: TGTGCCAGCAGCTCGCCGGCTGGGGCCGCAGAGACCCAGTACTTC. Protein sequence: CASSSPAGAAETQYF.

The gene calls are TRBV9 and TRBJ2-2; 7 bases map to TRBD2. The J segment lost 5 bases and the V segment lost 4 bases, leaving 5 bases of the junction unmatched. CDR1 is SGDLS, CDR2 YYNGEE, per germline. This CDR3 contains 14 residues. CDR3 DNA: TGTGCCAGCAGCCCTCGGGGGGAGACCGGGGAGCTGTTTTTT. As protein: CASSPRGETGELFF. Full variable domain (missing parts from reference TRBV9 and TRBJ2-2): DSGVTQTPKHLITATGQRVTLRCSPRSGDLSVYWYQQSLDQGLQFLIQYYNGEERAKGNILERFSAQQFPDLHSELNLSSLELGDSALYFCASSPRGETGELFFGEGSRLTVL.

The gene calls are TRBV5-6 and TRBJ1-5, with TRBD1 identical over 11 bases. From germline, CDR1 is SGHDT and CDR2 YYEEEE. After removal of 4 bases from V and 3 bases from J, the junction contained 9 bases not matched to a gene. The CDR3 sequence is 17 residues long. This CDR3 is CASSRTGGRGNNQPQHF. The DNA of the CDR3 is TGTGCCAGCAGCAGGACAGGGGGCAGGGGAAACAATCAGCCCCAGCATTTT.

J is TRBJ2-1 and V is TRBV19, with a tentative D call TRBD1 (5 bases). V gave up 1 base and J gave up 7 bases, with 14 bases separating them. The length of the CDR3 is 15 residues. Germline loops: CDR1 LNHDA, CDR2 SQIVND (reference sequence). Written as DNA, the CDR3 is TGTGCCAGTAGTATAGTACTGACGAAGGGGAATGAGCAGTTCTTC. Protein product: CASSIVLTKGNEQFF.

The V and J genes are TRBV10-1 and TRBJ1-6; TRBD1 matches at 8 bases. Germline trimming cut 3 bases from V and 7 bases from J; bases unmatched to any gene: 2. The CDR3 contains 14 residues. CDR1 WNHNN and CDR2 SYGVQD come from the germline V gene (reference sequence). This CDR3 reads CASSEGTGNSPLHF. The CDR3 region has the DNA TGCGCCAGCAGTGAAGGGACAGGAAATTCACCCCTCCACTTT.

The V and J genes are TRBV7-2 and TRBJ2-2, with 7 bases that match TRBD1. The germline gives CDR1 SGHTA, CDR2 FQGNSA. J lost 3 bases, V lost 3 bases, and 4 bases had no gene match. CDR3 length equals 15 residues. The chain's CDR3 is CASSFRTGYTGELFF. The DNA for the CDR3 is TGTGCCAGCAGCTTCCGGACAGGATACACCGGGGAGCTGTTTTTT.

V usage is TRBV6-2 or TRBV6-3 and J usage is TRBJ2-5, with a tentative D call TRBD1 (5 bases). The CDR3 has 14 residues. In germline, CDR1 is MNHEY, CDR2 SVGEGT. V lost 2 bases to trimming and J lost 2 bases, with 9 bases between them. The CDR3 region is CASSYADMQETQYF. DNA of the CDR3: TGTGCCAGCAGTTACGCGGACATGCAAGAGACCCAGTACTTC.